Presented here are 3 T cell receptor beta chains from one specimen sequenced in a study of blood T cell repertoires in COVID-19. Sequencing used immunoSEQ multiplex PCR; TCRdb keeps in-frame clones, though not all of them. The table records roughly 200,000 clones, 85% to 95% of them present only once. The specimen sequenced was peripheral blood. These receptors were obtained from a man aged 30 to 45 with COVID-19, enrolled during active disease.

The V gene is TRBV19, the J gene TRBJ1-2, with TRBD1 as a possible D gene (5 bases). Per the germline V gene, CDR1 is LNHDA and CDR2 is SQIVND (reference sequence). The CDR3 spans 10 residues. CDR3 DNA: TGTGCATCATCGGGGGATGGCTACACCTTC. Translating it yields CASSGDGYTF.

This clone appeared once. Here the CDR3 reads CASSSSPGQGALVDQPQHF. The CDR3 bases are TGTGCCAGCAGCAGTAGTCCGGGACAGGGGGCCCTGGTGGATCAGCCCCAGCATTTT. The V call is TRBV9, the J call TRBJ1-5, with 12 positions matching TRBD1. J lost 5 bases, V lost 4 bases, and 16 bases had no gene match. There are 19 residues in the CDR3. Germline-derived CDR1 and CDR2 are SGDLS and YYNGEE.

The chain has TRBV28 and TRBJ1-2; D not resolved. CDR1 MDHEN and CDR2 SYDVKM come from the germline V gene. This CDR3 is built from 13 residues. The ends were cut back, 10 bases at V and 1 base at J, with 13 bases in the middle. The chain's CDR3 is CAIRLGFNYGYTF. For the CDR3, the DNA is TGTGCCATCCGACTAGGGTTTAACTATGGCTACACCTTC.